This TCR beta chain was observed in a study of shared clonotypes between healthy human individuals. Study summary: Plates per donor: three CD4 naive, three CD4 memory, two CD8 naive, one CD8 memory. Study outcomes and limitations: Sampling was confined to blood; repertoires within tissues likely differ.

Germline V gene sequence: CDR1 KGHSH, CDR2 LQKENI. The CDR3 totals 13 residues. V was shortened by 6 bases and J by 2 bases, with 11 bases between the two germline ends. The protocol was immunoSEQ multiplex PCR, while the TCRdb copy is restricted to in-frame clones and leaves out a portion. The sample shows about 2.3 million clones, 85% to 95% of them seen only once. A remark on this clone: The antigen remains undetermined.

What was sequenced was naive CD4+ T cells from PBMCs. Subset meaning: CD45RA+ positively selected. This rearrangement joins TRBV18 to TRBJ2-7; no reliable D call. The sequence came from a young man in good health. Some clones in this sample may be carry-over from other donors' samples. The CDR3 spells CASSSGSTYEQYF. The CDR3 DNA reads as TGTGCCAGCTCGTCCGGTTCAACCTACGAGCAGTACTTC.